These 17 T cell receptor beta chains originate from one sample sequenced in a study of blood T cell repertoires in COVID-19. Sequencing was performed with immunoSEQ multiplex PCR; in TCRdb, only in-frame clones are kept and a portion is missing. Here the sample spans about 270,000 clones, about 90% being singletons. The sequencing input was PBMCs or T cells enriched from blood (not recorded which). These receptors were collected from a woman aged 25 to 39 with acute COVID-19.

This chain uses TRBV2 with TRBJ1-4; D unclear. CDR1 is SNHLY, CDR2 FYNNEI, per germline. The germline V and J ends were trimmed by 4 bases and 0 bases, with 3 bases remaining between them. The CDR3 consists of 13 residues. CDR3 amino acids: CASSGPTNEKLFF. In nucleotides, the CDR3 is TGTGCCAGCAGTGGGCCAACTAATGAAAAACTGTTTTTT. Drawing the rest from reference TRBV2 and TRBJ1-4, the complete variable domain is EPEVTQTPSHQVTQMGQEVILRCVPISNHLYFYWYRQILGQKVEFLVSFYNNEISEKSEIFDDQFSVERPDGSNFTLKIRSTKLEDSAMYFCASSGPTNEKLFFGSGTQLSVL.

This chain joins TRBV9 and TRBJ2-1; tentative D call: TRBD1 (6 bases). V lost 4 bases to trimming and J lost 4 bases, with 9 bases between them. Germline CDR1 SGDLS, CDR2 YYNGEE. The CDR3 length is 13 residues. The CDR3 is CASSFGQYNEQFF. In nucleotides, the CDR3 is TGTGCCAGCAGCTTTGGACAGTACAATGAGCAGTTCTTC.

This chain joins TRBV5-4 and TRBJ1-2, with a weak D call TRBD1 (5 bases). Germline loops: CDR1 SGHNT, CDR2 YYREEE (reference sequence). The CDR3 covers 14 residues. V was cut by 4 bases and J by 4 bases, with 14 bases left in between. The CDR3 reads CASSLEGAAYGYTF. CDR3 DNA: TGTGCCAGCAGCCTCGAAGGGGCGGCCTATGGCTACACCTTC.

V gene TRBV28 combines with J gene TRBJ1-5; 11 bases match TRBD1. The germline CDR1 and CDR2 sequences are MDHEN and SYDVKM. V shed 4 bases and J 7 bases; nucleotides not matched to a gene: 9. The CDR3 is 16 amino acids. The CDR3 loop is CASSSPSGTGGQPQHF. In DNA form, the CDR3 reads TGTGCCAGCAGTTCCCCGTCCGGGACAGGGGGACAGCCCCAGCATTTT.

The chain uses TRBV2 and TRBJ1-2; a weak D match, TRBD1 (6 bases). Per germline, CDR1 SNHLY and CDR2 FYNNEI. The V end was cut by 1 base, the J end by 0 bases, with 30 bases between. The CDR3 is 22 amino acids. CDR3 coding DNA: TGTGCCAGCAGTGAAGAAGTTGGTCCAGGCCGTGGGGGCCTGGGATCTAACTATGGCTACACCTTC. This encodes CASSEEVGPGRGGLGSNYGYTF.

J is TRBJ1-2 and V is TRBV29-1; D remains unclear. The CDR3 totals 13 residues. Trimming took 4 bases from V and 0 from J, leaving 9 bases between them. CDR1 and CDR2 (germline): SQVTM, ANQGSEA. Here the CDR3 reads CSVGGTSNYGYTF. CDR3 DNA: TGCAGCGTTGGAGGAACCTCTAACTATGGCTACACCTTC. Filled out from reference TRBV29-1 and TRBJ1-2, the complete variable domain reads SAVISQKPSRDICQRGTSLTIQCQVDSQVTMMFWYRQQPGQSLTLIATANQGSEATYESGFVIDKFPISRPNLTFSTLTVSNMSPEDSSIYLCSVGGTSNYGYTFGSGTRLTVV.

The V call is TRBV5-1, the J call TRBJ2-2; perhaps TRBD2 as D (6 bases). CDR1 and CDR2 (germline): SGHRS, YFSETQ. The CDR3 runs to 15 residues. V was pared by 1 base and J by 5 bases, with 12 bases between. The CDR3 DNA is TGCGCCAGCAGCTTGTTTATGGGAGGAACCGGGGAGCTGTTTTTT. Residues: CASSLFMGGTGELFF.

The chain links TRBV4-2 to TRBJ2-1; 9 bases agree with TRBD1. This CDR3 has 16 residues. Germline V CDR1 and CDR2: LGHNA, YNFKEQ. With V trimmed by 2 bases and J by 0 bases, 2 bases remained unmatched. The CDR3 protein is CASSQTDRGSYNEQFF. The DNA of the CDR3 is TGTGCCAGCAGCCAAACGGACAGGGGCTCCTACAATGAGCAGTTCTTC.

This chain uses TRBV7-2 with TRBJ2-3, with TRBD2 matching over 8 bases. The CDR3 totals 15 residues. From germline, CDR1 is SGHTA and CDR2 FQGNSA. The V gene end was trimmed by 5 bases and the J gene end by 1 base; junction bases not matched to a gene: 5. The CDR3 DNA is TGTGCCAGCAGCCTGGGACTAGTAGGCACAGATACGCAGTATTTT. Translated, it gives CASSLGLVGTDTQYF.

V gene TRBV15 combines with J gene TRBJ2-2; weak D call: TRBD2 (7 bases). The CDR3 covers 16 residues. Between the trimmed V and J ends, which lost 5 bases and 7 bases, there was a span of 20 bases. Per germline, CDR1 LNHNV and CDR2 YYDKDF (reference sequence). The CDR3 sequence is CATSPRRGGPGGELFF. CDR3 coding DNA: TGTGCCACCAGCCCTCGCAGGGGAGGGCCCGGCGGGGAGCTGTTTTTT.

The chain employs TRBV19 and TRBJ2-7; D possibly corresponds to TRBD1 (5 bases). This CDR3 contains 14 residues. Germline V gene sequence: CDR1 LNHDA, CDR2 SQIVND (reference sequence). Trimming stripped 5 bases from V and 2 bases from J, with 13 bases between. CDR3 protein: CASSLQVGTYEQYF. For the CDR3, the DNA is TGTGCCAGTAGTTTACAGGTTGGGACCTACGAGCAGTACTTC.

Remarks on this clone: A junction boundary mismatches the germline segment, possibly from a read error. This chain links TRBV3-1 (or the pseudogene TRBV3-2) with TRBJ2-3; 7 bases map to TRBD1. Germline V gene sequence: CDR1 LGHDT, CDR2 YNNKEL (reference sequence). This CDR3 comprises 13 residues. The CDR3 DNA follows: TGTGCCAGCAGCCCCACTCCCGGGACAGTCGCAAATTTT. It codes for CASSPTPGTVANF.

V gene TRBV18 combines with J gene TRBJ2-7, with 7 bases that match TRBD1. V shed 3 bases and J 6 bases; nucleotides not matched to a gene: 11. CDR1 and CDR2 from the germline V gene are KGHSH and LQKENI. This CDR3 contains 15 residues. CDR3 bases: TGTGCCAGCTCACCCCTGACAGGGAAAGTAAGCGAGCAGTACTTC. This translates into CASSPLTGKVSEQYF.

The rearrangement links TRBV29-1 to TRBJ2-5, with 7 bases lining up with TRBD1. V gave up 0 bases and J gave up 4 bases; unmatched junction bases: 8. The CDR3 runs to 15 residues. The germline V gene encodes CDR1 SQVTM and CDR2 ANQGSEA. In nucleotides, the CDR3 is TGCAGCGTTGAAGATTTGACACAGGGGCGAGAGACCCAGTACTTC. Translated: CSVEDLTQGRETQYF.

CDR3 bases: TGCAGCGTTCGTCGGGGGACGAATACTAATGAAAAACTGTTTTTT. Amino acid sequence: CSVRRGTNTNEKLFF. The rearrangement links TRBV29-1 to TRBJ1-4; D is perhaps TRBD1 (5 bases). This CDR3 has 15 residues. The V end lost 5 bases, the J end lost 2 bases, and 15 bases lay between the germline ends. Germline V gene data show CDR1 as SQVTM and CDR2 as ANQGSEA.

The V and J genes are TRBV6-2 or TRBV6-3 and TRBJ1-1; D not resolved. The CDR3 has 16 amino acids. Trimming removed 0 bases at V and 5 bases at J, with 16 bases between. The germline V gene encodes CDR1 MNHEY and CDR2 SVGEGT. CDR3 in DNA: TGTGCCAGCAGTTACTCGCCGGGGTGGATGACGACTGAAGCTTTCTTT. As protein: CASSYSPGWMTTEAFF.

V is TRBV6-1 and J is TRBJ2-1; possibly TRBD1 for D (6 bases). Germline V gene lookup returns CDR1 MNHNS and CDR2 SASEGT. The CDR3 runs to 13 residues. V dropped 1 base and J dropped 11 bases, with 12 bases sitting between them. The CDR3: CASSEGGPDQQFF. CDR3 bases: TGTGCCAGCAGTGAAGGGGGGCCAGACCAGCAGTTCTTC.